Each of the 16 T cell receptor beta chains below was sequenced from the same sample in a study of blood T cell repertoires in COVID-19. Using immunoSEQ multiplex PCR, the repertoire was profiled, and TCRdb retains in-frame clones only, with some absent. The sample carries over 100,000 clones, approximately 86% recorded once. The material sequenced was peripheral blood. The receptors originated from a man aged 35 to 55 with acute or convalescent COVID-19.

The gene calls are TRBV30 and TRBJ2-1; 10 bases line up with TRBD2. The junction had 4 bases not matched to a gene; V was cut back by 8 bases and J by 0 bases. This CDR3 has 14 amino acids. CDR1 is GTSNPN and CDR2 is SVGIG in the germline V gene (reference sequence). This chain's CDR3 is CAESSGSSYNEQFF. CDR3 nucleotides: TGTGCCGAGTCTAGCGGGAGCTCCTACAATGAGCAGTTCTTC.

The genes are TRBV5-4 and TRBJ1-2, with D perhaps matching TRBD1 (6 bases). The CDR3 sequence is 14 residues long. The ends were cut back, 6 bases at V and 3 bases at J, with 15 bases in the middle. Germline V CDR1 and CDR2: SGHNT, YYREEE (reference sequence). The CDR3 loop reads CASTLWGGHYGYTF. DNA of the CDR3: TGTGCCAGCACCCTCTGGGGGGGGCACTATGGCTACACCTTC.

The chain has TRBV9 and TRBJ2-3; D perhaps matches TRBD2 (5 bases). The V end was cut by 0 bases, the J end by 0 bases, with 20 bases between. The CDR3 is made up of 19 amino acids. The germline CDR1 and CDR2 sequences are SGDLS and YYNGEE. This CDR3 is CASSVGEGSGLSSTDTQYF. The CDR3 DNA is TGTGCCAGCAGCGTAGGGGAAGGGAGTGGATTATCTAGCACAGATACGCAGTATTTT. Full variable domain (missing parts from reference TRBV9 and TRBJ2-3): DSGVTQTPKHLITATGQRVTLRCSPRSGDLSVYWYQQSLDQGLQFLIQYYNGEERAKGNILERFSAQQFPDLHSELNLSSLELGDSALYFCASSVGEGSGLSSTDTQYFGPGTRLTVL.

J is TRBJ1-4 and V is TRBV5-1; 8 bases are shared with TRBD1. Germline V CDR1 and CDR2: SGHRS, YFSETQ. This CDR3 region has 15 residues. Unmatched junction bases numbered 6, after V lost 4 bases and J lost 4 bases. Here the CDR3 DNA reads TGCGCCAGCAGCCCACGGACAGGGAGTAATGAAAAACTGTTTTTT. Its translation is CASSPRTGSNEKLFF.

The CDR3 is CASSPLETGDNEQFF. In DNA, the CDR3 is TGTGCCAGCTCACCCCTAGAGACTGGTGACAATGAGCAGTTCTTC. The chain has TRBV18 and TRBJ2-1; unclear D gene. CDR1 and CDR2 (germline): KGHSH, LQKENI. The V gene lost 3 bases and the J gene lost 5 bases, with 14 bases spanning the gap. The CDR3 spans 15 residues.

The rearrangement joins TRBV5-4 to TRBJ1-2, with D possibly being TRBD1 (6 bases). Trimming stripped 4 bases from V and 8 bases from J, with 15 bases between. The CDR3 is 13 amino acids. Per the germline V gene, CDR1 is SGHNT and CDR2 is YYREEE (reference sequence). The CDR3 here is CASSTYRARGYTF. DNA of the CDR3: TGTGCCAGCAGCACATACAGGGCTAGGGGCTACACCTTC.

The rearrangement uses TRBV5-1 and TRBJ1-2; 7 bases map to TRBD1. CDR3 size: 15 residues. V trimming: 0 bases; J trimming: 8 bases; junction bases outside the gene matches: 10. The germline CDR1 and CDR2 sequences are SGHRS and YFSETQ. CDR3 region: CASSLEFGRGQGYTF. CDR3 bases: TGCGCCAGCAGCTTGGAGTTCGGGAGGGGACAGGGCTACACCTTC.

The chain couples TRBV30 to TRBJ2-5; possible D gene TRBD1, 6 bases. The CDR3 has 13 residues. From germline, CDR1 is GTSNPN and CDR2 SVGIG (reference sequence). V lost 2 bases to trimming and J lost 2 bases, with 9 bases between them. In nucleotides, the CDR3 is TGTGCCTGGAGTCAAGGACAGCAAGAGACCCAGTACTTC. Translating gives CAWSQGQQETQYF.

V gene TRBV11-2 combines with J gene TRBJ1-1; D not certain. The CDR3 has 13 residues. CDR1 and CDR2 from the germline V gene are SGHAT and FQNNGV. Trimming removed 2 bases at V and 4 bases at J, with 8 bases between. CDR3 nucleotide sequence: TGTGCCAGCAGCTTATCCCGGGGCACTGAAGCTTTCTTT. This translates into CASSLSRGTEAFF.

The CDR3: CASSQPSIGGLGGYTF. As DNA, the CDR3 is TGTGCCAGCAGCCAACCCTCTATAGGGGGCCTGGGTGGCTACACCTTC. This chain links TRBV3-1 (or the pseudogene TRBV3-2) with TRBJ1-2; 7 bases align to TRBD1. Germline V gene lookup returns CDR1 LGHDT and CDR2 YNNKEL (reference sequence). The CDR3 is 16 residues long. The ends lost 2 bases at V and 7 bases at J; junction bases unmatched: 13.

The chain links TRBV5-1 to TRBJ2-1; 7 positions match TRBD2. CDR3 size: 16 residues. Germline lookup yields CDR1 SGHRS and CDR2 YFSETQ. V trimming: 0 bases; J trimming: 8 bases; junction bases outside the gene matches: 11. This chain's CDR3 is CASSLAVQRDVDEQFF. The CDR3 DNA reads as TGCGCCAGCAGCTTGGCCGTTCAGCGGGACGTCGATGAGCAGTTCTTC.

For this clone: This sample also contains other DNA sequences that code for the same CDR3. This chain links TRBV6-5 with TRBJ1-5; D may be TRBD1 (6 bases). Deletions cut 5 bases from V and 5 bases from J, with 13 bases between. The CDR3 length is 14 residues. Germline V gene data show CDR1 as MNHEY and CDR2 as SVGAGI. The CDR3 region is CASSQTGDYQPQHF. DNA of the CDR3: TGTGCCAGCAGTCAGACAGGAGATTATCAGCCCCAGCATTTT.

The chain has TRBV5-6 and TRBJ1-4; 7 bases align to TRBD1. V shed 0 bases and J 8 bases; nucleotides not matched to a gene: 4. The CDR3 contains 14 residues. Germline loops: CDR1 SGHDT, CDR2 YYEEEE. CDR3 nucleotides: TGTGCCAGCAGCTTGGAGGGGGCAGAAGAAAAACTGTTTTTT. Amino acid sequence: CASSLEGAEEKLFF. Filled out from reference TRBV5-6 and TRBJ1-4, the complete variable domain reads DAGVTQSPTHLIKTRGQQVTLRCSPKSGHDTVSWYQQALGQGPQFIFQYYEEEERQRGNFPDRFSGHQFPNYSSELNVNALLLGDSALYLCASSLEGAEEKLFFGSGTQLSVL.

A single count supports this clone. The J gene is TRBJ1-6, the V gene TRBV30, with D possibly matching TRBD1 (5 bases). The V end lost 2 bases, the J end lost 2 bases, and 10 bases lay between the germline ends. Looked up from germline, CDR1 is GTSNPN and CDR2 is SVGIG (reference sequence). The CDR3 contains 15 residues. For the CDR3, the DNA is TGTGCCTGGAGTCTCGGGGGAACCTATAATTCACCCCTCCACTTT. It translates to CAWSLGGTYNSPLHF.

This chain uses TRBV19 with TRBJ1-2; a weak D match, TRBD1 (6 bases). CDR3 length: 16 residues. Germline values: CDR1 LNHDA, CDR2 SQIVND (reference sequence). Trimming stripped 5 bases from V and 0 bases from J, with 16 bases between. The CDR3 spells CASSPLGQTSNYGYTF. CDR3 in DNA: TGTGCCAGTAGTCCTCTCGGACAGACTTCTAACTATGGCTACACCTTC.

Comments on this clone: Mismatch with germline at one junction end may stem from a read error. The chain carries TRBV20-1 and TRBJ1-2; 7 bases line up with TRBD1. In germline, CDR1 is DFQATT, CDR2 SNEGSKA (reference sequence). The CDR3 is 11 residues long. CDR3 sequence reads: CSARGGSGYTF. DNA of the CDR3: TGCAGTGCCAGAGGGGGCTCTGGCTACACCTTC.